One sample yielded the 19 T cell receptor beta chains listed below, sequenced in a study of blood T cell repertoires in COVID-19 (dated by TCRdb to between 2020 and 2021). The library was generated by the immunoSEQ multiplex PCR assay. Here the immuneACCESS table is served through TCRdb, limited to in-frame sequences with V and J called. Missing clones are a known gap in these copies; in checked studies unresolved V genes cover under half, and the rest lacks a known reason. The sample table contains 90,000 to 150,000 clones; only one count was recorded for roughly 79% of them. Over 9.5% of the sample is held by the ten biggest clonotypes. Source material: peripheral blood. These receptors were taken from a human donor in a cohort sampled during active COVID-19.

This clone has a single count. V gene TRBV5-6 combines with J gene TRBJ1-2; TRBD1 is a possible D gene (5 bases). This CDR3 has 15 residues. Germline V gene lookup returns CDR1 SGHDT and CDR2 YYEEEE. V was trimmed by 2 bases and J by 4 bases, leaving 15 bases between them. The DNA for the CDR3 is TGTGCCAGCAGCTTCACCCCGCGAAGGGGCTATGGCTACACCTTC. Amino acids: CASSFTPRRGYGYTF.

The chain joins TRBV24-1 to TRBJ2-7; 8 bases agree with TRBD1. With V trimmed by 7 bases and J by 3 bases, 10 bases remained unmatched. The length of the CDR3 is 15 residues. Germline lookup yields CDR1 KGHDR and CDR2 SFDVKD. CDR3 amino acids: CATSLPGTGNYEQYF. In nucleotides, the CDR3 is TGTGCCACCAGCCTACCCGGGACAGGCAACTACGAGCAGTACTTC.

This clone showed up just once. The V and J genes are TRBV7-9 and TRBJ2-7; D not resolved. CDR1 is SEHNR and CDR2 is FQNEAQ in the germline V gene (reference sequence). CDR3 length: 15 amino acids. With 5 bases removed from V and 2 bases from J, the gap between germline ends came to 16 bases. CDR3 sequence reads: CASSARSRSAYEQYF. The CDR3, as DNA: TGTGCCAGCAGCGCTCGTAGTCGGTCCGCCTACGAGCAGTACTTC.

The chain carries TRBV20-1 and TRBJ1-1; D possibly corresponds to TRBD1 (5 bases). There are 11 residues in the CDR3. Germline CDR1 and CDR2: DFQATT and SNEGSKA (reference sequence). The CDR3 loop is CSNGGNTEAFF. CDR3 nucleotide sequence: TGCAGCAACGGGGGGAACACTGAAGCTTTCTTT.

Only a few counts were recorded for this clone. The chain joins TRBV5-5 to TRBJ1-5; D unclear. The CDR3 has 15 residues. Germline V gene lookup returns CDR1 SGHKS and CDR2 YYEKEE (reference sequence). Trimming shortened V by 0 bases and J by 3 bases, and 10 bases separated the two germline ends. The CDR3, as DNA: TGTGCCAGCAGCTTGGGGTTCGGTCTCAATCAGCCCCAGCATTTT. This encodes CASSLGFGLNQPQHF.

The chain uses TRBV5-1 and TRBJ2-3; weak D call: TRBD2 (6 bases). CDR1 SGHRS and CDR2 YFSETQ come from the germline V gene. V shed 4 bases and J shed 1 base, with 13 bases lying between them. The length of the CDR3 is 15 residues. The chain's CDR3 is CASSPTSFGTDTQYF. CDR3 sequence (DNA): TGCGCCAGCAGCCCAACTAGCTTCGGCACAGATACGCAGTATTTT.

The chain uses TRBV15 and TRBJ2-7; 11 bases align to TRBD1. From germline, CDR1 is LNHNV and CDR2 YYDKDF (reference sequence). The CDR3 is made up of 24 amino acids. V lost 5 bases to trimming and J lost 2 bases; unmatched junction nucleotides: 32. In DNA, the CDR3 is TGTGCCACCAGCTCCCTGGGGCGGACAGGGGGCGATCGCGGGAGGGCCGAAAACCCCTACGAGCAGTACTTC. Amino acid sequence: CATSSLGRTGGDRGRAENPYEQYF.

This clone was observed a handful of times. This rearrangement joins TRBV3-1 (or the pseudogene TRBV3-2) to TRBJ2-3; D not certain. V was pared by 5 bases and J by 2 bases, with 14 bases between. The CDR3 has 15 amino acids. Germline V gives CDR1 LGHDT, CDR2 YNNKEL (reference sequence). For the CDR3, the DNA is TGTGCCAGCAGCTCGGAGTGGAAAAACACAGATACGCAGTATTTT. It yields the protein CASSSEWKNTDTQYF.

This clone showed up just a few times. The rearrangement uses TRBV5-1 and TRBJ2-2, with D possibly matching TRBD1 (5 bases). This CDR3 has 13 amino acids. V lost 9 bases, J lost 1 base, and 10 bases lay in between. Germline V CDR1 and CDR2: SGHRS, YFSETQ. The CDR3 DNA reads TGCGCCACCGCTAGGGGGAACACCGGGGAGCTGTTTTTT. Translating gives CATARGNTGELFF.

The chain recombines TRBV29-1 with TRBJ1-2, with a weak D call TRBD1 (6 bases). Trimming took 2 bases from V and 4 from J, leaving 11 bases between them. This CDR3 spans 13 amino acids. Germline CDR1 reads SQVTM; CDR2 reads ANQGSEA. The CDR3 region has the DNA TGCAGCGTTGAAATCAGGGGTAGCTATGGCTACACCTTC. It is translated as CSVEIRGSYGYTF.

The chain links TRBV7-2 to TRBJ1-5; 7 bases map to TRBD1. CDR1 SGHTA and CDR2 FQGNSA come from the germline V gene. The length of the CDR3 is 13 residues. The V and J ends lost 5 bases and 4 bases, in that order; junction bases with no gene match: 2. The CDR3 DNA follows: TGTGCCAGCAGCGGACAGGCAAATCAGCCCCAGCATTTT. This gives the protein CASSGQANQPQHF.

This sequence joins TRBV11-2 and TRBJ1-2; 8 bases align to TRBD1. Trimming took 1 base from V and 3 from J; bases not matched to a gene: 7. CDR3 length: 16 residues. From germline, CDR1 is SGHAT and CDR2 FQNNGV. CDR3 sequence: CASSLVQGAGYYGYTF. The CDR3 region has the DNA TGTGCCAGCAGCTTAGTGCAGGGGGCCGGTTACTATGGCTACACCTTC. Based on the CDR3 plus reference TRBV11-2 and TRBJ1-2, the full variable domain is EAGVAQSPRYKIIEKRQSVAFWCNPISGHATLYWYQQILGQGPKLLIQFQNNGVVDDSQLPKDRFSAERLKGVDSTLKIQPAKLEDSAVYLCASSLVQGAGYYGYTFGSGTRLTVV.

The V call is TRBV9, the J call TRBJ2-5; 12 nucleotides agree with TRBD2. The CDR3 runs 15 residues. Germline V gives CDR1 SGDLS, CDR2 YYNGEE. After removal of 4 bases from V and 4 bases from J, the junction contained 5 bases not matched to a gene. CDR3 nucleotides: TGTGCCAGCAGCCCCCGACTAGCGGGGGCAGAGACCCAGTACTTC. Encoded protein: CASSPRLAGAETQYF.

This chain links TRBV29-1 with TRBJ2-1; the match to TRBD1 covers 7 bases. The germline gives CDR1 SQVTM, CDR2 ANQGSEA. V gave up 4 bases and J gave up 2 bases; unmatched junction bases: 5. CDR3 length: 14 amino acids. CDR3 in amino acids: CSVGGQMPYNEQFF. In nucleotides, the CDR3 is TGCAGCGTTGGGGGACAGATGCCCTACAATGAGCAGTTCTTC.

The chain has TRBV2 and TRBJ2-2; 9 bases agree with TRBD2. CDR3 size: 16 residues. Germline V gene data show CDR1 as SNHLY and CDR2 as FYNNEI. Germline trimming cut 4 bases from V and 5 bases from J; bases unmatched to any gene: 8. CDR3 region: CASSVAAGGLTGELFF. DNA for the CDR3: TGTGCCAGCAGTGTAGCAGCGGGGGGCCTAACCGGGGAGCTGTTTTTT.

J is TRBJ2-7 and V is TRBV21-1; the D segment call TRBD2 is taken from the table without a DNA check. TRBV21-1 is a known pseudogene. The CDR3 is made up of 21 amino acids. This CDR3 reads CASSKGQTSGRTPPSLNEQYF. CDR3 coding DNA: TGTGCCAGCAGCAAAGGCCAAACTAGCGGAAGGACTCCTCCGAGCCTTAACGAGCAGTACTTC.

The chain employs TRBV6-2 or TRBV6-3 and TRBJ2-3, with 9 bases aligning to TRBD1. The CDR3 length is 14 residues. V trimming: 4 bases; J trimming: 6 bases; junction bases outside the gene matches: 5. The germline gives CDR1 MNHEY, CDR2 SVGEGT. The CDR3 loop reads CASSWDRVQDTQYF. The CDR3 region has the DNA TGTGCCAGCAGTTGGGACAGGGTACAGGATACGCAGTATTTT.

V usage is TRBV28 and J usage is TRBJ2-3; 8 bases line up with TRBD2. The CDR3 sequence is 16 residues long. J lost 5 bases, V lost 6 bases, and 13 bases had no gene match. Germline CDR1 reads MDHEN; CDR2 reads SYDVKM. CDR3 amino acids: CASRIGLAPSLDTQYF. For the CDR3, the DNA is TGTGCCAGCAGGATAGGACTAGCACCGAGCTTAGATACGCAGTATTTT.

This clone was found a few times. CDR3 region: CASSSGIGGYEQYF. The CDR3 nucleotides read TGTGCCAGTAGTAGCGGGATTGGGGGCTACGAGCAGTACTTC. The rearrangement uses TRBV19 and TRBJ2-7, with D perhaps TRBD2 (6 bases). The germline gives CDR1 LNHDA, CDR2 SQIVND (reference sequence). The CDR3 has 14 residues. Trimming removed 4 bases from V and 3 bases from J, with 13 bases in between.